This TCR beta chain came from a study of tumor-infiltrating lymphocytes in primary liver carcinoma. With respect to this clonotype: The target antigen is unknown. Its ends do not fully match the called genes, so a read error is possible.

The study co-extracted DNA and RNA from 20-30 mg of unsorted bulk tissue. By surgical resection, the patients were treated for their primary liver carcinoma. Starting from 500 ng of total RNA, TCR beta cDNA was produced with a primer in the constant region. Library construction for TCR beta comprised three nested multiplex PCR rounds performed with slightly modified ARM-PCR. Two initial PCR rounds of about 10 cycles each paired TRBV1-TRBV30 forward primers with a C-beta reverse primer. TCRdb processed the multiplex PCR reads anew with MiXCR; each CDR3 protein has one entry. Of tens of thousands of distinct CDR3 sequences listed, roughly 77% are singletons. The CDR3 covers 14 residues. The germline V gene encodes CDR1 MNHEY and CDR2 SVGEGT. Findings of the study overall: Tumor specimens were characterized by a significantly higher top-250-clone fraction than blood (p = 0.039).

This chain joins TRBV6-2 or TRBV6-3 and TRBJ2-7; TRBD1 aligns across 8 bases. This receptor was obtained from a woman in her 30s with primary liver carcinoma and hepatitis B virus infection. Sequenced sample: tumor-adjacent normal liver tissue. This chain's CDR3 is CASTTGQVSYEQYF. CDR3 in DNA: TGCGCCAGCACTACGGGACAGGTATCCTACGAGCAGTACTTC.